This T cell receptor beta chain was sequenced in a study of Graves' ophthalmopathy and Graves' hyperthyroidism. Overall study context: Pretreatment peripheral blood was obtained at initial diagnosis. Broader study findings: A majority of expanded thyroid clonotypes exceeding 0.001 frequency were likewise present in blood.

In this cohort, patients with other autoimmune diseases, uncontrolled infections, pregnancy or lactation were excluded. Trimming took off 2 bases at V and 5 bases at J, with 9 bases between the two ends. CDR3 length: 13 residues. Germline values: CDR1 LGHNT, CDR2 FRNRAP. RNA transcripts were the template, and TCR beta CDR3 regions were amplified from them. Scientists carried out first-round RT-PCR using HTBI primers and then a second-round multiplex PCR. TCRdb analysed the multiplex PCR reads with MiXCR anew, one entry per CDR3 protein. Of about 480,000 distinct CDR3 sequences in the sample, around 15% were seen once. This clonotype was detected ten times or more. Its matching antigen is unknown.

The sample consisted of blood. The receptor was isolated from a woman aged 25 to 39 with Graves' ophthalmopathy. The chain is built from TRBV12-5 and TRBJ1-1, with a weak D call TRBD1 (5 bases). The CDR3 spells CASGLLGGTEAFF. CDR3 coding DNA: TGTGCTAGTGGTTTGCTGGGGGGAACTGAAGCTTTCTTT.